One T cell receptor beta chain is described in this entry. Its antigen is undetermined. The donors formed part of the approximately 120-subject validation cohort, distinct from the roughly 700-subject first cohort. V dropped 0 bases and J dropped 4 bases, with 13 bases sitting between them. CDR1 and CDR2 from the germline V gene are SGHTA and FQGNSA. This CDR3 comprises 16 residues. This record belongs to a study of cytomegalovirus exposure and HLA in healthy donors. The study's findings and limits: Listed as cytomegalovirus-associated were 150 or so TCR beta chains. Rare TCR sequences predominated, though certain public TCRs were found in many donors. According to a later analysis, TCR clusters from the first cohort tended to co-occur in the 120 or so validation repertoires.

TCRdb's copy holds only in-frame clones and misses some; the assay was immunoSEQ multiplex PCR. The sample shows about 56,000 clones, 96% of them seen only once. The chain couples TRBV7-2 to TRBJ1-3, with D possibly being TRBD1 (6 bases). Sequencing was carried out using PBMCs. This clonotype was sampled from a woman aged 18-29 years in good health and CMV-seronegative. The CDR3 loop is CASSLAGGANGNTIYF. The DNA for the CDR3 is TGTGCCAGCAGCTTAGCGGGGGGGGCCAACGGAAACACCATATATTTT.